This T cell receptor (beta chain) was recovered during a study of blood T cell repertoires in COVID-19. Overall study context: The United States, Italy and Spain were the sources of the acute and convalescent COVID-19 samples. Nucleic acid was either cDNA or gDNA, and it came from T cells, B-cell-depleted T cells, or PBMCs.

Per the germline V gene, CDR1 is MNHEY and CDR2 is SVGEGT. This CDR3 region has 15 residues. Trimming left V 2 bases short and J 6 bases short, with 16 bases between. How the authors handled the data: Reference gene primer amplification gave estimated nucleated cell counts. The method was immunoSEQ multiplex PCR; TCRdb's version includes in-frame clones alone and lacks a portion of them. That table furnishes V, J and clone size, whereas the DNA furnished D and trimming. This table has around 180,000 clones, approximately 79% appearing once. Sequenced: peripheral blood. The chain employs TRBV6-2 or TRBV6-3 and TRBJ1-1; D is possibly TRBD1 (5 bases). The origin of this receptor is a man aged 55-75 years with active or convalescent COVID-19. The CDR3 nucleotides read TGTGCCAGCAGTTACAGGGGAGGGCCGGCACCTGAAGCTTTCTTT. This sequence encodes CASSYRGGPAPEAFF.